This T cell receptor (beta chain) came from a study of glioma-infiltrating T cells. The sample holds many counts of this clonotype. Amplification of TCR alpha and beta CDR3 regions from RNA used iRepertoire nested multiplex PCR. Each CDR3 protein is one row after TCRdb ran MiXCR on the multiplex PCR reads. The data show about 93,000 distinct CDR3 sequences, with around 40% seen just once and more than 30% held by the top ten. Germline V gene lookup returns CDR1 SQVTM and CDR2 ANQGSEA. The CDR3 is 12 amino acids. Trimming shortened V by 4 bases and J by 5 bases, and 11 bases separated the two germline ends.

Source material: glioma tissue, nonneoplastic brain tissue, or PBMCs (not recorded which). The V and J genes are TRBV29-1 and TRBJ2-5, with D unresolved. This receptor was obtained from a human donor with low-grade glioma or glioblastoma, undergoing nonglioma brain surgery, or in good health (not recorded which). The CDR3, as DNA: TGCAGCGTTGGATCTAGTGGGGAGACCCAGTACTTC. Protein: CSVGSSGETQYF. The whole variable domain, filled in from reference TRBV29-1 and TRBJ2-5, reads SAVISQKPSRDICQRGTSLTIQCQVDSQVTMMFWYRQQPGQSLTLIATANQGSEATYESGFVIDKFPISRPNLTFSTLTVSNMSPEDSSIYLCSVGSSGETQYFGPGTRLLVL.